The next 10 T cell receptor beta chains were all read from a single sample in a study of blood T cell repertoires in COVID-19. Sequencing was performed with immunoSEQ multiplex PCR; in TCRdb, only in-frame clones are kept and a portion is missing. The sample lists some 80,000 clones, around 90% seen once, with under 25% in the top ten. Material for sequencing was peripheral blood. The receptors originated from a human donor in a cohort sampled during active COVID-19.

The J gene is TRBJ1-2, the V gene TRBV28; 8 nucleotides agree with TRBD1. Germline lookup yields CDR1 MDHEN and CDR2 SYDVKM. This CDR3 comprises 14 residues. V gave up 7 bases and J gave up 4 bases; unmatched junction bases: 8. The CDR3: CASNGPGGAYGYTF. In nucleotides, the CDR3 is TGTGCCAGCAACGGGCCAGGGGGCGCCTATGGCTACACCTTC.

Concerning this clone itself: The junction shows a germline mismatch at one end, possibly a read error. Other nucleotide sequences in the sample specify the same CDR3. This chain uses TRBV5-6 with TRBJ1-1; D is possibly TRBD1 (5 bases). Germline CDR1 and CDR2: SGHDT and YYEEEE. The CDR3 consists of 15 residues. CDR3 loop: CASSLAPGMDTEAFF. The CDR3 DNA sequence: TGCGCCAGCAGCTTGGCCCCAGGGATGGACACTGAAGCTTTCTTT.

The V and J genes are TRBV5-1 and TRBJ2-5, with 8 nucleotides matching TRBD1. Germline V lookup: CDR1 SGHRS, CDR2 YFSETQ. This CDR3 is 16 amino acids long. V was clipped by 0 bases and J by 5 bases; unmatched bases: 9. In DNA, the CDR3 is TGCGCCAGCAGCTTGGGGTTCAGGGGGCGCGAGGAGACCCAGTACTTC. Its translation: CASSLGFRGREETQYF.

The V gene is TRBV3-1 (or the pseudogene TRBV3-2), the J gene TRBJ1-1; a weak D match, TRBD1 (6 bases). Trimming took 0 bases from V and 5 from J, leaving 13 bases between them. Germline CDR1 and CDR2: LGHDT and YNNKEL (reference sequence). This CDR3 is built from 15 residues. CDR3 nucleotides: TGTGCCAGCAGCCAAGATCACGACAGGTTGACTGAAGCTTTCTTT. Protein: CASSQDHDRLTEAFF.

The gene calls are TRBV10-2 and TRBJ1-5, with 8 bases fitting TRBD1. V gave up 2 bases and J gave up 7 bases; unmatched junction bases: 7. Germline CDR1 is WSHSY and CDR2 is SAAADI. The CDR3 loop spans 15 amino acids. In DNA, the CDR3 is TGCGCCAGCAGTGAGCTAGGACAGGGTACCCAGCCCCAGCATTTT. Its protein product is CASSELGQGTQPQHF.

Comments on this clone: Distinct nucleotide sequences in the sample also encode this CDR3. This chain joins TRBV3-1 (or the pseudogene TRBV3-2) and TRBJ1-5, with D unclear. In germline, CDR1 is LGHDT, CDR2 YNNKEL (reference sequence). The CDR3 consists of 12 residues. Trimming pared 4 bases from V and 3 bases from J, leaving 4 bases between. This CDR3 is CASSLLNQPQHF. CDR3 nucleotide sequence: TGTGCCAGCAGCCTCCTCAATCAGCCCCAGCATTTT.

The chain recombines TRBV5-4 with TRBJ1-4; a possible D gene is TRBD1 (6 bases). Germline lookup yields CDR1 SGHNT and CDR2 YYREEE (reference sequence). V was trimmed by 4 bases and J by 11 bases, leaving 12 bases between them. This CDR3 has 12 amino acids. In DNA, the CDR3 is TGTGCCAGCAGCAGTACAGGGATTAAACTGTTTTTT. Its translation: CASSSTGIKLFF.

J is TRBJ2-1 and V is TRBV3-1 (or the pseudogene TRBV3-2); 15 bases map to TRBD2. Trimming removed 4 bases from V and 6 bases from J; junction bases left unmatched: 10. The CDR3 spans 18 residues. CDR1 and CDR2 from the germline V gene are LGHDT and YNNKEL (reference sequence). CDR3 coding DNA: TGTGCCAGCAGCCCAACCGGGACTAGCGGGGGGACCCGCAATGAGCAGTTCTTC. This translates into CASSPTGTSGGTRNEQFF.

This chain links TRBV5-1 with TRBJ2-1, with 11 bases that match TRBD2. The V and J ends lost 4 bases and 4 bases, in that order; junction bases with no gene match: 7. CDR1 and CDR2 from the germline V gene are SGHRS and YFSETQ. CDR3 length: 16 amino acids. CDR3 sequence: CASSATSGGLYNEQFF. In DNA form, the CDR3 reads TGCGCCAGCAGCGCAACTAGCGGGGGCCTTTACAATGAGCAGTTCTTC.

The chain links TRBV7-6 to TRBJ2-5; perhaps TRBD1 as D (6 bases). The CDR3 runs 12 residues. V dropped 5 bases and J dropped 13 bases, with 17 bases sitting between them. Per germline, CDR1 SGHVS and CDR2 FNYEAQ. The DNA of the CDR3 is TGTGCCAGCAGCCCAGGACAGAGCTCCCTGTACTTC. Translated: CASSPGQSSLYF.